This note documents a single T cell receptor beta chain sequence. This clone was counted a single time. Its cognate antigen has yet to be identified. No much larger clone exists at a distance of one base, and base qualities are not known. The germline V gene specifies MNHNS as CDR1 and SASEGT as CDR2. V loses 5 bases of germline sequence and J loses 2 bases, and the interval between the two ends is 10 bases. The CDR3 has 14 amino acids, counting the end cysteine and phenylalanine. Only CDR3 DNA is held: 42 bases, read in frame from base 1. For each enrolled patient, mismatch repair deficiency was established using either polymerase chain reaction or immunohistochemistry. TCR sequencing was carried out for three patients who responded to pembrolizumab therapy. The phase II trial prospectively tested pembrolizumab PD-1 blockade in advanced mismatch repair-deficient cancers regardless of tissue of origin. Peripheral blood T cell samples were gathered serially, both before PD-1 blockade started and at multiple time points afterward. Blood sampling time points were reported as weeks after the first dose of pembrolizumab.

These data belong to a study of PD-1 blockade in mismatch repair-deficient tumors (dated by TCRdb to about 2017). At the level of the whole study: Between September 2013 and late 2016, the trial enrolled about 78 consecutive patients with 12 types of mismatch repair-deficient cancer, all of whom had received prior treatment and were progressing. Deep sequencing of TCR CDR3 regions was used to track tumor-associated T cell clones in peripheral blood of patients responding to PD-1 blockade.

What the authors observed across the whole study: Tumor-resident clones, often undetectable in blood before treatment, expanded rapidly after pembrolizumab and then contracted, generally before radiologic responses.

Libraries were made using the immunoSEQ multiplex PCR assay. TCRdb re-hosts the immuneACCESS table, in-frame sequences only. Its copies lack some clones; in the studies checked, an unresolved V gene accounts for under half of them, and the cause for the rest is not known. For this sample the table gives approximately 80,000 clones, of which approximately 81% were detected only once. The top ten constitute approximately 5.5% of the sample. This receptor was taken from an adult with mismatch repair-deficient cancer. The chain uses TRBV6-1 and TRBJ2-1, and TRBD2 may be the D gene, going by 6 matching bases. The sequencing used peripheral blood, collected 44 weeks after starting pembrolizumab. The nucleotide sequence reads TGTGCCAGCAGTCTTAGCGGACCCTACAATGAGCAGTTCTTC. Its translation is CASSLSGPYNEQFF.